These T cell receptor beta chains were read from a single sample in a study of regulatory T cells in long-lasting Graves disease. Each CDR3 protein is one row after TCRdb ran MiXCR on the multiplex PCR reads. In the table there are 400,000 to 450,000 distinct CDR3 sequences, 23% of which are singletons. The specimen was peripheral blood mononuclear cells (PBMCs), collected when the disease was refractory, from a patient treated with antithyroid drugs. The receptors originated from a female donor with Graves disease. Both conserved end residues are part of each CDR3. Fields, in order: J gene, clone size, V gene, D gene, CDR3 DNA, CDR3 protein. D genes are given only for firm matches. Only part of the rows carry a size: once, few, many, or a class if the clone is expanded.

>TRBJ1-6|many|TRBV11-2|NA
TGTGCCAGCAGCTTAGATTTGGGACAAAAGAGGTCACCCCTCCACTTT
CASSLDLGQKRSPLHF
>TRBJ2-5|few|TRBV6-5|NA
TGTGCCAGCAGTTCAGGTCGGCCTAGTGTGAGGGCCCAGTACTTC
CASSSGRPSVRAQYF
>TRBJ2-2|NA|TRBV5-1|NA
TGCGCCAGCAGCTTTACCGGGGCCGGGGAGCTGTTTTTT
CASSFTGAGELFF
>TRBJ2-1|few|TRBV27|TRBD2
TGTGCCAGCAGCCCCTACCAGGGACTAGCGAACTACAATGAGCAGTTCTTC
CASSPYQGLANYNEQFF
>TRBJ1-5|many|TRBV2|NA
TGTGCCAGCAGTGACAGACTAGTCAATCAGCCCCAGCATTTT
CASSDRLVNQPQHF
>TRBJ2-5|few|TRBV11-2|TRBD1
TGTGCCAGCAGCATCGGAGGACAGGGGCAAGAGACCCAGTACTTC
CASSIGGQGQETQYF
>TRBJ2-7|NA|TRBV19|TRBD2
TGTGCCAGTAGTACTACTAGCGGGAGTCTGAACGAGCAGTACTTC
CASSTTSGSLNEQYF
>TRBJ1-2|many|TRBV15|TRBD1
TGTGCCACCAGCAGGACAGGACAGGGGGCGTATGGCTACACCTTC
CATSRTGQGAYGYTF
>TRBJ2-2|NA|TRBV2|TRBD1
TGTGCCACCAGCTCAGTCGGCAGGGGGCGGACCGGGGAGCTGTTTTTT
CATSSVGRGRTGELFF
>TRBJ2-2|few|TRBV24-1|TRBD2
TGTGCCACCAGGGGGGAGGGCGCGAACACCGGGGAGCTGTTTTTT
CATRGEGANTGELFF
>TRBJ2-1|NA|TRBV6-2/TRBV6-3|TRBD2
TGTGCCAGCAGTTACCCAAAACAATCAACTAGCGGGAGGGCGTACAATGAGCAGTTCTTC
CASSYPKQSTSGRAYNEQFF
>TRBJ2-7|NA|TRBV20-1|NA
TGCAGTGCTAGAGAGCACGAGCAGTACTTC
CSAREHEQYF
>TRBJ1-5|NA|TRBV19|NA
TGTGCCAGTAGTATAGAGTGGCGGGGCGATGGCAATCAGCCCCAGCATTTT
CASSIEWRGDGNQPQHF
>TRBJ1-2|NA|TRBV24-1|NA
TGTGCCACCAGTGGTCCTGAGGGTTACACCTTC
CATSGPEGYTF
>TRBJ1-1|many|TRBV12-3/TRBV12-4|NA
TGTGCCAGCAGTTTGGTCGAAAGATCCACTGAAGCTTTCTTT
CASSLVERSTEAFF
>TRBJ2-7|NA|TRBV6-2/TRBV6-3|TRBD2
TGTGCCAGCAGTTACTCGAGTACTAGCGGGAGTTACGAGCAGTACTTC
CASSYSSTSGSYEQYF
>TRBJ2-5|NA|TRBV27|NA
TGTGCCAGCAGTTTAACCTTCTCGAACAGTAAAGAGACCCAGTACTTC
CASSLTFSNSKETQYF
>TRBJ2-7|many|TRBV9|NA
TGTGCCAGCAGCGTAGGGGCGACTAGCTCCTACGAGCAGTACTTC
CASSVGATSSYEQYF
>TRBJ2-2|many|TRBV2|NA
TGTGCCAGCACGGTCTCTACTGCCGGGGAGCTGTTTTTT
CASTVSTAGELFF
>TRBJ1-1|many|TRBV7-2|NA
TGTGCCAGCAGCTTAGCAGGGGCATTGAACACTGAAGCTTTCTTT
CASSLAGALNTEAFF
>TRBJ2-1|NA|TRBV13|NA
TGTGCCAGCAGCCCCCAGGGAGTAGGATACAATGAGCAGTTCTTC
CASSPQGVGYNEQFF
>TRBJ1-1|many|TRBV5-1|NA
TGCGCCAGCAGCCTTCAGCCTATGAACACTGAAGCTTTCTTT
CASSLQPMNTEAFF
>TRBJ2-7|NA|TRBV2|TRBD2
TGTGCCAGCAGAGACGGGACTAGCGAGCTCTACGAGCAGTACTTC
CASRDGTSELYEQYF
>TRBJ1-5|few|TRBV20-1|TRBD1
TGCAGTGCTGACCGGGGAGGGGGCGTTAGCAATCAGCCCCAGCATTTT
CSADRGGGVSNQPQHF
>TRBJ1-6|NA|TRBV7-2|NA
TGTGCCAGCAGCCCCTTCGGGCTTCAATATAATTCACCCCTCCACTTT
CASSPFGLQYNSPLHF
>TRBJ2-5|few|TRBV4-3|NA
TGCGCCAGCAGCCAAGAACCTAACCCCGGGGGGACCCAGTACTTC
CASSQEPNPGGTQYF